A selection of T cell receptor beta chains follows, all from one sample in a study of regulatory T cells in long-lasting Graves disease. TCRdb processed the multiplex PCR reads anew with MiXCR; each CDR3 protein has one entry. Seen here are about 360,000 distinct CDR3 sequences, around 15% observed once, and the top ten hold 20% to 25%. Another study also made use of these data, one on T cells in Graves' hyperthyroidism and ophthalmopathy.

This specimen consisted of peripheral blood mononuclear cells (PBMCs), obtained at new diagnosis, from a patient treated with antithyroid drugs. These receptors were obtained from a woman between 18 and 29 years old with Graves disease. CDR3s include the opening cysteine and the closing phenylalanine or tryptophan. The D gene is left open where the match is weak. Part of the rows lack a size; the others show once, few, many or a class for expanded clones.

j_call d_call clone_size v_call cdr3_aa cdr3_nt
TRBJ2-3 TRBD2 many TRBV27 CASSLGSGISTDTQYF TGTGCCAGCAGTTTAGGGAGCGGGATTAGCACAGATACGCAGTATTTT
TRBJ1-2 . many TRBV27 CASSANGARGYTF TGTGCCAGCAGCGCCAATGGGGCAAGGGGCTACACCTTC
TRBJ2-7 . . TRBV6-1 CASSEVGHGTYEQYF TGTGCCAGCAGTGAAGTAGGACACGGTACCTACGAGCAGTACTTC
TRBJ2-5 TRBD2 many TRBV28 CASSRLAQEETQYF TGTGCCAGCAGTCGACTAGCCCAGGAGGAGACCCAGTACTTC
TRBJ2-7 . . TRBV28 CASSVRDSFYEQYF TGTGCCAGCAGCGTCCGGGACTCCTTCTACGAGCAGTACTTC
TRBJ1-2 . few TRBV24-1 CATSDRKYGYTF TGTGCCACCAGTGATAGGAAGTATGGCTACACCTTC
TRBJ2-3 . many TRBV28 CASTTPFRGGGADTQYF TGTGCCAGCACCACCCCCTTTAGGGGAGGGGGCGCAGATACGCAGTATTTT
TRBJ1-1 TRBD1 few TRBV5-1 CASNPFRDSSTEAFF TGCGCCAGCAATCCCTTCCGGGACAGCTCGACTGAAGCTTTCTTT
TRBJ2-1 TRBD1 many TRBV18 CASSETGGPYNEQFF TGTGCCAGCTCAGAGACAGGGGGTCCCTACAATGAGCAGTTCTTC
TRBJ2-7 TRBD2 . TRBV5-1 CASSWTSGQTYEQYF TGCGCCAGCAGCTGGACTAGCGGGCAAACCTACGAGCAGTACTTC
TRBJ2-1 TRBD2 many TRBV18 CASSPLGTSPYNEQFF TGTGCCAGCTCACCACTTGGGACTAGCCCTTACAATGAGCAGTTCTTC
TRBJ2-3 . many TRBV20-1 CSVKLIEEPTSALDTQYF TGCAGTGTCAAATTAATAGAAGAACCAACATCTGCTCTGGATACGCAGTATTTT
TRBJ1-4 . . TRBV15 CATTASGAPGGLFF TGTGCCACCACAGCGTCAGGGGCCCCGGGCGGACTGTTTTTT
TRBJ1-6 . . TRBV4-1 CASSQVSYGRDNSPLHF TGCGCCAGCAGCCAAGTTAGTTATGGCAGGGATAATTCACCCCTCCACTTT
TRBJ1-2 . many TRBV30 CAWSEGFNYGYTF TGTGCCTGGAGTGAGGGGTTTAACTATGGCTACACCTTC
TRBJ2-1 TRBD2 many TRBV20-1 CSALAGGNNEQFF TGCAGTGCCTTAGCGGGGGGGAACAATGAGCAGTTCTTC
TRBJ1-2 TRBD1 many TRBV5-1 CASTSLTGLGGYTF TGCGCCAGCACCAGCCTGACAGGGTTGGGAGGCTACACCTTC
TRBJ1-1 . . TRBV19 CASSIQGGLNTEAFF TGTGCCAGTAGTATACAGGGAGGGTTGAACACTGAAGCTTTCTTT
TRBJ2-7 TRBD2 few TRBV7-9 CASSSRRSGTSGRPSYEQYF TGTGCCAGCAGCTCGCGCCGCTCCGGGACTAGCGGGAGGCCCTCCTACGAGCAGTACTTC
TRBJ1-3 TRBD1 many TRBV3-1 CASSLAQGRGNTIYF TGTGCCAGCAGCCTTGCACAGGGGAGAGGAAACACCATATATTTT
TRBJ1-2 . many TRBV7-9 CASSRLGGASYGYTF TGTGCCAGCAGCCGCCTAGGGGGAGCTTCCTATGGCTACACCTTC
TRBJ1-5 . . TRBV5-1 CASSLGDTFSNQPQHF TGCGCCAGCAGCTTGGGGGACACCTTCAGCAATCAGCCCCAGCATTTT
TRBJ2-3 . many TRBV5-1 CASSLYSRGTDTQYF TGCGCCAGCAGCTTGTACTCGCGGGGCACAGATACGCAGTATTTT
TRBJ2-1 TRBD2 many TRBV11-3 CASSFSGRSSYNEQFF TGTGCCAGCAGTTTTAGCGGGCGGAGCTCCTACAATGAGCAGTTCTTC
TRBJ2-2 . many TRBV4-1 CASSHGARELFF TGCGCCAGCAGCCATGGGGCCCGGGAGCTGTTTTTT
TRBJ2-5 . many TRBV3-1 CASSQRPVGVETQYF TGTGCCAGCAGCCAAAGGCCGGTGGGGGTCGAGACCCAGTACTTC
TRBJ2-5 . many TRBV6-5 CASSYDRTGGLTQYF TGTGCCAGCAGTTATGACCGGACTGGCGGTCTGACCCAGTACTTC
TRBJ2-5 . few TRBV7-8 CASTPLASLGRTGRETQYF TGTGCCAGCACCCCCTTAGCCTCTTTGGGGCGTACAGGTCGAGAGACCCAGTACTTC
TRBJ2-5 . many TRBV20-1 CSAPDGTGETQYF TGCAGTGCCCCAGATGGGACGGGAGAGACCCAGTACTTC
TRBJ2-1 . few TRBV19 CASSTPGPERGQFF TGTGCCAGTAGTACCCCGGGCCCAGAAAGGGGGCAGTTCTTC
TRBJ2-7 . many TRBV7-9 CASSFLQGRQYF TGTGCCAGCAGCTTCCTACAGGGTAGGCAGTACTTC
TRBJ2-3 TRBD1 many TRBV18 CASSPPIDRVEDTDTQYF TGTGCCAGCTCACCTCCAATTGACAGGGTTGAAGACACAGATACGCAGTATTTT
TRBJ2-2 . many TRBV5-1 CASSFAGPLTGELFF TGCGCCAGCAGCTTTGCCGGACCCCTGACCGGGGAGCTGTTTTTT
TRBJ2-1 TRBD2 many TRBV2 CASSGTSGGGNNEQFF TGTGCCAGCAGTGGGACTAGCGGGGGGGGTAACAATGAGCAGTTCTTC
TRBJ2-5 TRBD2 . TRBV20-1 CSARESGGGETQYF TGCAGTGCTAGAGAAAGCGGGGGAGGAGAGACCCAGTACTTC